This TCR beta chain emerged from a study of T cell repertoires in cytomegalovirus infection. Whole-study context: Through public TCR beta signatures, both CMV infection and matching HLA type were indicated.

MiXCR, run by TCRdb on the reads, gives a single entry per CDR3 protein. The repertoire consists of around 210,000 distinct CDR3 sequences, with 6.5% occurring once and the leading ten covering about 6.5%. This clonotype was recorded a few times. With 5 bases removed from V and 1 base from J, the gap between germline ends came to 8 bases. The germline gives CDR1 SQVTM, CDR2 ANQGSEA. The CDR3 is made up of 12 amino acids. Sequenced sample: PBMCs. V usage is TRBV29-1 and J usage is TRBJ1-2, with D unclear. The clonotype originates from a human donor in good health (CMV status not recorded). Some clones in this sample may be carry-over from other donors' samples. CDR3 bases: TGCAGCGTTCGACTGATTAACTATGGCTACACCTTC. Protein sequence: CSVRLINYGYTF.